Shown below are 20 T cell receptor beta chains from a single sample sequenced in a study of T cell repertoires in ileal Crohn's disease. Only in-frame clones appear in the TCRdb table, and some are missing; sequencing was by immunoSEQ multiplex PCR. The profile shows over 4,500 clones, roughly 85% of them singletons. As for time point: neoterminal ileum biopsy at postoperative endoscopy, about 6 months after surgery. Sequenced material: ileal tissue. The receptors shown here come from an adult with Crohn's disease.

The chain carries TRBV2 and TRBJ1-5, with D unresolved. The V and J ends lost 6 bases and 0 bases respectively, with 9 bases between them. In germline, CDR1 is SNHLY, CDR2 FYNNEI. This CDR3 contains 14 residues. CDR3 loop: CASSAINSNQPQHF. DNA for the CDR3: TGTGCCAGCAGCGCGATTAATAGCAATCAGCCCCAGCATTTT.

V usage is TRBV2 and J usage is TRBJ1-4; D ambiguous. CDR3 length equals 15 residues. V was clipped by 6 bases and J by 5 bases, with 16 bases between them. CDR1 is SNHLY and CDR2 is FYNNEI in the germline V gene. This CDR3 is CASRDGGVGNEKLFF. Here the CDR3 DNA reads TGTGCCAGCAGGGACGGTGGGGTTGGGAATGAAAAACTGTTTTTT.

The chain carries TRBV9 and TRBJ1-4, with TRBD1 as a possible D gene (6 bases). The V gene's germline CDR1 is SGDLS and CDR2 YYNGEE. V was shortened by 7 bases and J by 4 bases, with 17 bases between the two germline ends. This CDR3 contains 15 residues. Here the CDR3 reads CASGPGHRNNEKLFF. CDR3 DNA sequence: TGTGCCAGCGGCCCGGGACATCGGAATAATGAAAAACTGTTTTTT.

The J gene is TRBJ2-3, the V gene TRBV15, with a possible D match to TRBD1 (6 bases). The CDR3 loop spans 15 amino acids. Germline CDR1 LNHNV, CDR2 YYDKDF (reference sequence). V lost 8 bases to trimming and J lost 8 bases, with 23 bases between them. CDR3 nucleotide sequence: TGTGCCACCGGGTCCATCTCGCCGGGACATCGTACGCAGTATTTT. Translated: CATGSISPGHRTQYF.

This clone appeared once. V gene TRBV5-4 combines with J gene TRBJ1-1; 7 positions agree with TRBD1. Germline V gives CDR1 SGHNT, CDR2 YYREEE (reference sequence). V shed 1 base, J shed 2 bases, and the junction held 8 bases outside the gene matches. The CDR3 is 16 amino acids. The CDR3 sequence: CASSLFDRESNTEAFF. The CDR3 DNA is TGTGCCAGCAGCTTGTTTGACAGGGAAAGCAACACTGAAGCTTTCTTT.

The chain has TRBV9 and TRBJ1-3; D might be TRBD1 (6 bases). The CDR3 spans 19 residues. The germline CDR1 and CDR2 sequences are SGDLS and YYNGEE. Trimming stripped 3 bases from V and 0 bases from J, with 22 bases between. CDR3 sequence: CASSAHDRTASSSGNTIYF. CDR3 DNA: TGTGCCAGCAGCGCACACGACAGGACCGCTTCCAGCTCTGGAAACACCATATATTTT.

CDR3 nucleotide sequence: TGTGCCAGCAGTTTAACGGTCGGGAGTAACACTGAAGCTTTCTTT. It is translated as CASSLTVGSNTEAFF. The J gene is TRBJ1-1, the V gene TRBV27; D is unclear. Trimming took off 2 bases at V and 2 bases at J, with 12 bases between the two ends. This CDR3 spans 15 amino acids. Germline CDR1 reads MNHEY; CDR2 reads SMNVEV (reference sequence).

The chain carries TRBV7-2 and TRBJ2-6, with D possibly TRBD1 on 5 matching bases. Trimming took 5 bases from V and 4 from J, leaving 15 bases between them. The CDR3 is 16 residues long. Germline loops: CDR1 SGHTA, CDR2 FQGNSA. The chain's CDR3 is CASSQKGYLGANVLTF. In DNA form, the CDR3 reads TGTGCCAGCAGCCAGAAGGGGTACCTCGGGGCCAACGTCCTGACTTTC.

J is TRBJ2-2 and V is TRBV27; D possibly corresponds to TRBD1 (6 bases). The CDR3 runs to 15 residues. V lost 0 bases, J lost 4 bases, and 9 bases lay in between. CDR1 is MNHEY and CDR2 is SMNVEV in the germline V gene (reference sequence). CDR3 sequence: CASSLSQGGTGELFF. The CDR3 bases are TGTGCCAGCAGTTTATCACAGGGTGGCACCGGGGAGCTGTTTTTT.

The chain carries TRBV19 and TRBJ2-1; 10 nucleotides agree with TRBD2. Germline values: CDR1 LNHDA, CDR2 SQIVND (reference sequence). The ends lost 1 base at V and 5 bases at J; junction bases unmatched: 2. This CDR3 comprises 15 residues. In DNA, the CDR3 is TGTGCCAGTAGTATAGTAGCGGGAGGCAACAATGAGCAGTTCTTC. Its protein is CASSIVAGGNNEQFF.

The J gene is TRBJ2-7, the V gene TRBV18; 10 bases map to TRBD1. CDR3 length: 15 amino acids. Losses at the gene ends were 6 bases for V and 2 bases for J; bases not matched to a gene: 7. Per the germline V gene, CDR1 is KGHSH and CDR2 is LQKENI. In DNA, the CDR3 is TGTGCCAGCTCCCCGGACAGGGGGAAAGCCTACGAGCAGTACTTC. Protein product: CASSPDRGKAYEQYF.

The chain has TRBV5-3 and TRBJ2-7; D remains unclear. TRBV5-3 is an ORF, and what it does is uncertain. The V gene lost 8 bases and the J gene lost 2 bases, with 14 bases spanning the gap. The CDR3 has 13 residues. In DNA, the CDR3 is TGTGCCAGCAGCCAGACTGCTACCTACGAGCAGTACTTC. It encodes CASSQTATYEQYF.

The chain uses TRBV5-4 and TRBJ2-2; D gene uncertain. V gave up 4 bases and J gave up 0 bases, with 7 bases separating them. CDR1 and CDR2 (germline): SGHNT, YYREEE (reference sequence). This CDR3 contains 14 residues. The CDR3: CASSTPPNTGELFF. The CDR3 coding sequence is TGTGCCAGCAGCACACCTCCGAACACCGGGGAGCTGTTTTTT.

This clone was counted a few times. V gene TRBV7-9 combines with J gene TRBJ2-7; 8 bases fit TRBD2. Unmatched junction bases numbered 3, after V lost 0 bases and J lost 2 bases. CDR1 is SEHNR, CDR2 FQNEAQ, per germline (reference sequence). The CDR3 has 15 amino acids. The CDR3, as DNA: TGTGCCAGCAGCTTAGCCGGACTAGCAACCTACGAGCAGTACTTC. This codes for CASSLAGLATYEQYF.

The rearrangement links TRBV28 to TRBJ2-7; the D gene is possibly TRBD1 (6 bases). CDR1 is MDHEN, CDR2 SYDVKM, per germline. The V gene lost 4 bases and the J gene lost 7 bases, with 17 bases spanning the gap. The length of the CDR3 is 14 residues. CDR3 coding DNA: TGTGCCAGCAGTTCGTGGCAGGGGAGTGGTGAGCAGTACTTC. As protein: CASSSWQGSGEQYF.

This clone was detected once. The chain combines TRBV21-1 with TRBJ1-2; TRBD1 is taken as the D call from the table, unchecked against the DNA. TRBV21-1 has pseudogene status. This CDR3 has 17 residues. The CDR3 reads CASSLEGARADHYGYTF. The CDR3 DNA is TGTGCCAGCAGCTTAGAGGGGGCCAGGGCGGACCACTATGGCTACACCTTC.

This clone has a handful of counts. V usage is TRBV28 and J usage is TRBJ2-7; 12 bases are shared with TRBD2. The J segment lost 2 bases and the V segment lost 2 bases, leaving 1 base of the junction unmatched. Germline CDR1 is MDHEN and CDR2 is SYDVKM. The CDR3 is 15 residues long. The CDR3 spells CASSLASGRAYEQYF. CDR3 in DNA: TGTGCCAGCAGTTTAGCTAGCGGGAGGGCCTACGAGCAGTACTTC. Based on the CDR3 plus reference TRBV28 and TRBJ2-7, the full variable domain is DVKVTQSSRYLVKRTGEKVFLECVQDMDHENMFWYRQDPGLGLRLIYFSYDVKMKEKGDIPEGYSVSREKKERFSLILESASTNQTSMYLCASSLASGRAYEQYFGPGTRLTVT.

This clone showed up just once. The chain is built from TRBV5-4 and TRBJ2-3; D is perhaps TRBD2 (6 bases). From germline, CDR1 is SGHNT and CDR2 YYREEE (reference sequence). The CDR3 loop spans 16 amino acids. Trimming removed 0 bases from V and 2 bases from J, with 13 bases in between. CDR3 protein: CASSLGLVGNTDTQYF. The CDR3 DNA reads as TGTGCCAGCAGCTTGGGACTAGTGGGGAACACAGATACGCAGTATTTT.

The rearrangement joins TRBV7-3 to TRBJ2-5, with a possible D match to TRBD2 (6 bases). Germline values: CDR1 SGHTA, CDR2 FQGTGA. V was clipped by 5 bases and J by 2 bases, with 12 bases between them. The CDR3 sequence is 14 residues long. The CDR3 protein is CASSPLGGQETQYF. For the CDR3, the DNA is TGTGCCAGCAGCCCGCTGGGAGGTCAAGAGACCCAGTACTTC.

The chain employs TRBV5-4 and TRBJ2-2, with D possibly TRBD2 on 6 matching bases. Trimming took off 2 bases at V and 1 base at J, with 12 bases between the two ends. The germline CDR1 and CDR2 sequences are SGHNT and YYREEE (reference sequence). CDR3 length: 16 amino acids. In DNA, the CDR3 is TGTGCCAGCAGCTTCTTCGGGAGAGAGAACACCGGGGAGCTGTTTTTT. Protein product: CASSFFGRENTGELFF.